Each of the 29 T cell receptor beta chains below was sequenced from the same sample in a study of T-cell reconstitution after alpha-beta-depleted transplantation in children. Preparation of the TCRbeta library used unique molecular identifiers. MiXCR, run by TCRdb on the PCR reads, gives a single entry per CDR3 protein. The table includes some 260,000 distinct CDR3 sequences, roughly a quarter detected once. Sample: PBMCs, mostly from graft donor cells, taken 360 days after TCRalphabeta/CD19-depleted stem cell transplant. Source of these receptors: a female patient aged 2 to 10 who had a stem cell transplant for congenital amegakaryocytic thrombocytopenia, so the T cells may come from the graft donor.

The chain has TRBV4-1 and TRBJ2-5; possibly TRBD1 for D (5 bases). CDR1 is MGHRA, CDR2 YSYEKL, per germline. The V gene lost 1 base and the J gene lost 7 bases, with 10 bases spanning the gap. The CDR3 is 13 residues long. The CDR3 nucleotides are TGCGCCAGCAGCCAAGTAGGGGAAGGGACCCAGTACTTC. Its translation: CASSQVGEGTQYF.

This chain links TRBV5-1 with TRBJ2-5; D tentatively reads TRBD1 or TRBD2 (5 bases each). The CDR3 contains 14 residues. The ends were cut back, 0 bases at V and 10 bases at J, with 16 bases in the middle. Germline CDR1 and CDR2: SGHRS and YFSETQ. The CDR3 spells CASSLDRVRGDQYF. In DNA form, the CDR3 reads TGCGCCAGCAGCTTGGATAGGGTCCGGGGCGACCAGTACTTC.

The chain is built from TRBV28 and TRBJ1-2; 9 bases are shared with TRBD1. This CDR3 is built from 13 residues. Unmatched junction bases numbered 8, after V lost 5 bases and J lost 10 bases. From germline, CDR1 is MDHEN and CDR2 SYDVKM. In nucleotides, the CDR3 is TGTGCCAGCAGTGCGACCGGGACAGGGATCTACACCTTC. Translation gives CASSATGTGIYTF.

This clonotype was detected only once. The chain combines TRBV11-2 with TRBJ2-1; D is ambiguous. This CDR3 spans 12 amino acids. With 4 bases removed from V and 6 bases from J, the gap between germline ends came to 7 bases. CDR1 and CDR2 (germline): SGHAT, FQNNGV. The CDR3 sequence is CASSSPPNEQFF. The CDR3 DNA sequence: TGTGCCAGCAGCTCCCCGCCCAATGAGCAGTTCTTC.

There are a few counts of this clonotype. V and J are TRBV30 and TRBJ2-3; the match to TRBD1 covers 8 bases. V trimming: 6 bases; J trimming: 4 bases; junction bases outside the gene matches: 9. The CDR3 covers 14 residues. Germline values: CDR1 GTSNPN, CDR2 SVGIG (reference sequence). This chain's CDR3 is CACIRDRSADTQYF. The CDR3 DNA sequence: TGTGCCTGCATCCGGGACAGGTCAGCAGATACGCAGTATTTT.

The table lists this clonotype with many counts. The chain carries TRBV6-1 and TRBJ1-2; TRBD1 matches at 7 bases. Trimming at V came to 3 bases and at J to 7 bases, leaving 14 bases not matched to a gene. Germline V gene sequence: CDR1 MNHNS, CDR2 SASEGT. This CDR3 comprises 16 residues. The CDR3 is CASSDPETGRGGGYTF. The CDR3 DNA follows: TGTGCCAGCAGTGACCCTGAGACAGGGCGCGGGGGTGGCTACACCTTC.

The rearrangement joins TRBV5-1 to TRBJ2-7, with D uncertain. CDR3 length equals 14 residues. Germline CDR1 and CDR2: SGHRS and YFSETQ. The V and J ends lost 0 bases and 3 bases respectively, with 10 bases between them. The CDR3 spells CASSLDKLYYEQYF. CDR3 nucleotides: TGCGCCAGCAGCTTGGATAAGCTATACTACGAGCAGTACTTC.

This clonotype was recorded a few times. The CDR3 loop is CASSQGSVMGGSPLHF. The CDR3 DNA is TGCGCCAGCAGCCAGGGGTCTGTGATGGGAGGTTCACCCCTCCACTTT. V gene TRBV4-1 combines with J gene TRBJ1-6; D is ambiguous. This CDR3 has 16 amino acids. V shed 3 bases and J shed 9 bases, with 18 bases lying between them. Per the germline V gene, CDR1 is MGHRA and CDR2 is YSYEKL.

This clonotype was recorded many times. This chain joins TRBV4-1 and TRBJ2-1; TRBD2 matches 15 bases. Trimming cost V 4 bases and J 8 bases; bases outside gene matches: 3. In germline, CDR1 is MGHRA, CDR2 YSYEKL. The CDR3 spans 15 residues. Here the CDR3 reads CASSPGLAGGDEQFF. The DNA for the CDR3 is TGCGCCAGCAGCCCGGGACTAGCGGGAGGAGATGAGCAGTTCTTC.

In this sample, this clonotype turned up a few times. The J gene is TRBJ1-5, the V gene TRBV20-1; tentative D call: TRBD1 (6 bases). CDR1 is DFQATT and CDR2 is SNEGSKA in the germline V gene (reference sequence). Trimming left V 0 bases short and J 5 bases short, with 17 bases between. The CDR3 sequence is 16 residues long. In DNA form, the CDR3 reads TGCAGTGCTAGAGATCTAGTACTCGAGGGGGATCAGCCCCAGCATTTT. This sequence encodes CSARDLVLEGDQPQHF.

This clonotype was found a few times. The chain is built from TRBV5-5 and TRBJ1-4, with D hard to call. CDR1 and CDR2 (germline): SGHKS, YYEKEE (reference sequence). The V and J ends lost 2 bases and 3 bases respectively, with 5 bases between them. There are 13 residues in the CDR3. The DNA of the CDR3 is TGTGCCAGCAGCTTTAGTCCTAATGAAAAACTGTTTTTT. It yields the protein CASSFSPNEKLFF.

This chain uses TRBV12-3 or TRBV12-4 with TRBJ1-1, with unresolved D. The CDR3 spans 14 residues. V was cut by 5 bases and J by 10 bases, with 20 bases left in between. The CDR3: CASSPEVAHPRAFF. CDR3 DNA: TGTGCCAGCAGTCCTGAGGTGGCCCACCCACGAGCTTTCTTT.

This clonotype was counted at least ten times. The rearrangement links TRBV4-2 to TRBJ2-1, with 8 bases identical to TRBD2. Trimming removed 4 bases from V and 7 bases from J; junction bases left unmatched: 9. CDR3 length: 15 residues. Germline V gives CDR1 LGHNA, CDR2 YNFKEQ. The CDR3 loop is CASSPREGRWNEQFF. Here the CDR3 DNA reads TGTGCCAGCAGCCCTCGGGAGGGCCGTTGGAATGAGCAGTTCTTC.

This clonotype was picked up one time. The chain joins TRBV20-1 to TRBJ2-3; 7 bases are shared with TRBD1. Germline loops: CDR1 DFQATT, CDR2 SNEGSKA (reference sequence). This CDR3 contains 17 residues. The J segment lost 3 bases and the V segment lost 6 bases, leaving 18 bases of the junction unmatched. The CDR3 protein is CSASLNRGRGLTDTQYF. The CDR3 DNA reads TGCAGTGCGAGCCTAAATCGGGGCAGGGGGTTGACAGATACGCAGTATTTT.

The sample holds a few counts of this clonotype. The chain employs TRBV4-3 and TRBJ1-2, with 8 bases that match TRBD1. CDR1 LGHNA and CDR2 YSLEER come from the germline V gene. The V gene end was trimmed by 2 bases and the J gene end by 5 bases; junction bases not matched to a gene: 4. CDR3 size: 14 residues. The CDR3 here is CASSQTDRGYGYTF. CDR3 sequence (DNA): TGCGCCAGCAGCCAAACCGACAGGGGTTATGGCTACACCTTC.

This clonotype was observed many times. This rearrangement joins TRBV24-1 to TRBJ2-1, with 11 bases matching TRBD2. The V and J ends lost 7 bases and 8 bases, in that order; junction bases with no gene match: 6. This CDR3 region has 14 residues. The germline CDR1 and CDR2 sequences are KGHDR and SFDVKD. Here the CDR3 DNA reads TGTGCCACCAGCTTAGCGGGAGGGGGCGATGAGCAGTTCTTC. Translation gives CATSLAGGGDEQFF.

The chain joins TRBV7-3 to TRBJ2-2; 8 bases are shared with TRBD2. With V trimmed by 5 bases and J by 4 bases, 6 bases remained unmatched. Germline V lookup: CDR1 SGHTA, CDR2 FQGTGA. The CDR3 runs to 15 residues. Here the CDR3 reads CASSPGGAGTGELFF. CDR3 nucleotide sequence: TGTGCCAGCAGCCCCGGGGGGGCGGGCACCGGGGAGCTGTTTTTT.

The chain combines TRBV18 with TRBJ2-1; perhaps D is TRBD1 or TRBD2 (5 bases each). Germline V gene lookup returns CDR1 KGHSH and CDR2 LQKENI. The V end was cut by 3 bases, the J end by 7 bases, with 16 bases between. The CDR3 spans 15 residues. This chain's CDR3 is CASSPLGGPGNEQFF. For the CDR3, the DNA is TGTGCCAGCTCACCTCTTGGGGGTCCGGGGAATGAGCAGTTCTTC.

Concerning this clonotype: Its ends do not fully match the called genes, so a read error is possible. This chain uses TRBV7-9 with TRBJ2-3; maybe TRBD2 (5 bases). CDR3 length: 15 amino acids. Germline loops: CDR1 SEHNR, CDR2 FQNEAQ (reference sequence). The CDR3 region has the DNA TGTGCCAGCGCCTCGATCGGTGGGAGCAGAGATACGCAGTATTTT. It translates to CASASIGGSRDTQYF.

This clonotype has a handful of counts. The rearrangement links TRBV6-6 to TRBJ2-2, with unresolved D. The CDR3 contains 10 residues. Germline CDR1 is MNHNY and CDR2 is SVGAGI (reference sequence). V dropped 6 bases and J dropped 4 bases, with 0 bases sitting between them. CDR3 residues: CASSTGELFF. As DNA, the CDR3 is TGTGCCAGCAGCACCGGGGAGCTGTTTTTT.

The CDR3 nucleotides read TGTGCCAGCTCACCTCCAGCCAACACTGAAGCTTTCTTT. This translates into CASSPPANTEAFF. The chain recombines TRBV18 with TRBJ1-1; D gene uncertain. The CDR3 is 13 amino acids. Deletions cut 3 bases from V and 2 bases from J, with 7 bases between. The germline CDR1 and CDR2 sequences are KGHSH and LQKENI.

This clonotype has just a few counts. V and J are TRBV29-1 and TRBJ2-3, with D possibly TRBD2 on 5 matching bases. This CDR3 contains 14 residues. The germline gives CDR1 SQVTM, CDR2 ANQGSEA. The germline V and J ends were trimmed by 7 bases and 0 bases, with 14 bases remaining between them. This CDR3 reads CSAGRGWSTDTQYF. The CDR3 DNA follows: TGCAGCGCGGGTCGGGGATGGAGCACAGATACGCAGTATTTT.

This clonotype was seen a few times. CDR3 sequence reads: CASSQWINQETQYF. CDR3 nucleotides: TGCGCCAGCAGCCAGTGGATAAACCAAGAGACCCAGTACTTC. The chain carries TRBV4-3 and TRBJ2-5; D ambiguous. V was trimmed by 3 bases and J by 0 bases, leaving 8 bases between them. This CDR3 is built from 14 residues. Germline loops: CDR1 LGHNA, CDR2 YSLEER.

The gene calls are TRBV5-5 and TRBJ1-2, with D perhaps TRBD1 (5 bases). With 4 bases removed from V and 4 bases from J, the gap between germline ends came to 17 bases. This CDR3 region has 15 residues. Germline values: CDR1 SGHKS, CDR2 YYEKEE (reference sequence). This CDR3 is CASSQGPTPVYGYTF. In DNA, the CDR3 is TGTGCCAGCAGCCAGGGACCGACTCCCGTCTATGGCTACACCTTC.

In this sample, this clonotype turned up a few times. The chain recombines TRBV24-1 with TRBJ2-1; D is possibly TRBD1 (6 bases). There are 17 residues in the CDR3. Germline CDR1 and CDR2: KGHDR and SFDVKD. The germline V and J ends were trimmed by 2 bases and 9 bases, with 22 bases remaining between them. DNA for the CDR3: TGTGCCACCAGTGATTGGGGGCCCAAGGGCCGGATCGGTGAGCAGTTCTTC. Encoded protein: CATSDWGPKGRIGEQFF.

The chain joins TRBV9 to TRBJ2-2; 8 bases are shared with TRBD2. Unmatched junction bases numbered 10, after V lost 4 bases and J lost 5 bases. Germline lookup yields CDR1 SGDLS and CDR2 YYNGEE. The CDR3 sequence is 16 residues long. CDR3 loop: CASSLQAGAGTGELFF. The CDR3 nucleotides are TGTGCCAGCAGCTTGCAAGCGGGAGCGGGTACCGGGGAGCTGTTTTTT.

This clonotype has a handful of counts. The chain has TRBV6-1 and TRBJ2-2, with TRBD2 identical over 10 bases. Germline CDR1 reads MNHNS; CDR2 reads SASEGT. V lost 6 bases, J lost 7 bases, and 8 bases stayed unmatched. This CDR3 is 15 amino acids long. DNA for the CDR3: TGTGCCAGCAGGAGGACTAGCGGATCAATCGGGGAGCTGTTTTTT. The encoded protein is CASRRTSGSIGELFF.

The rearrangement joins TRBV7-2 to TRBJ2-3; unclear D gene. Trimming removed 0 bases at V and 7 bases at J, with 11 bases between. This CDR3 comprises 14 residues. Germline loops: CDR1 SGHTA, CDR2 FQGNSA. CDR3 coding DNA: TGTGCCAGCAGCTTAGCGTTGGGCAGAAATACGCAGTATTTT. As protein: CASSLALGRNTQYF.

In its sample, this clonotype was seen many times. The chain has TRBV29-1 and TRBJ2-1, with 10 bases fitting TRBD2. With V trimmed by 3 bases and J by 9 bases, 8 bases remained unmatched. The CDR3 extends over 14 amino acids. Looked up from germline, CDR1 is SQVTM and CDR2 is ANQGSEA. The DNA for the CDR3 is TGCAGCGTTGAGCGGGTAGCGGGAGGCGGTGAGCAGTTCTTC. Amino acids: CSVERVAGGGEQFF.